This TCR beta chain was captured in a study of cytomegalovirus exposure and HLA in healthy donors. The study, taken as a whole, reports: Rare TCR sequences dominated, though some public TCRs recurred in many donors. Researchers catalogued some 160 TCR beta chains as cytomegalovirus-associated.

Points on this clone: The target antigen is unknown.

Method: immunoSEQ multiplex PCR; TCRdb's copy keeps in-frame clones and lacks some. Among over 250,000 clones listed, just over 85% were seen once. The CDR3 runs 16 residues. V was shortened by 1 base and J by 5 bases, with 17 bases between the two germline ends. Germline assignment: CDR1 LGHNA and CDR2 YSLEER. This chain links TRBV4-3 with TRBJ1-2; D possibly corresponds to TRBD1 (6 bases). The sequenced sample was PBMCs. The TCR originated in a woman in her late teens or twenties in good health and CMV-seronegative. CDR3 nucleotide sequence: TGCGCCAGCAGCCAAGGAAATGGACAGAGTTATTATGGCTACACCTTC. Protein: CASSQGNGQSYYGYTF.